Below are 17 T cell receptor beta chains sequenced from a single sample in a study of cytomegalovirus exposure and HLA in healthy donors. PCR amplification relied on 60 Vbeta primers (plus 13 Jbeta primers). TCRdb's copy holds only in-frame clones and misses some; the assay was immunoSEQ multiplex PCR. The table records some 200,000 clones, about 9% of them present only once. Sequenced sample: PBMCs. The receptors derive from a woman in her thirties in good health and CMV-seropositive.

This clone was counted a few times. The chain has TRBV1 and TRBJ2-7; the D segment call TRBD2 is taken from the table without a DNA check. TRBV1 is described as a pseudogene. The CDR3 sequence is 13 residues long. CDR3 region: CTSSPGLSYEQYF. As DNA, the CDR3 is TGCACCAGCAGCCCCGGACTGTCCTACGAGCAGTACTTC.

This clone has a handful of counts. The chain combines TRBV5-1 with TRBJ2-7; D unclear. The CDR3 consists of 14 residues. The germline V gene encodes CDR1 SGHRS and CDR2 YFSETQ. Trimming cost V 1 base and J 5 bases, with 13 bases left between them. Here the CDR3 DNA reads TGCGCCAGCAGCTTGAGTCACTCCATTCACGAGCAGTACTTC. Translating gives CASSLSHSIHEQYF.

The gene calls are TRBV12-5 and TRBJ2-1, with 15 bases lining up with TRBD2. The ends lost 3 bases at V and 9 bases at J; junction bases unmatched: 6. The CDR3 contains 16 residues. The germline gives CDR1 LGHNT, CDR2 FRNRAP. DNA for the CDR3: TGTGCTAGTGGTTTTACTGGACTAGCGGGAGGGGGTGAGCAGTTCTTC. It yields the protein CASGFTGLAGGGEQFF.

CDR3: CASSLRGSNEQFF. The CDR3 DNA follows: TGTGCCAGCAGCTTAAGGGGTTCCAATGAGCAGTTCTTC. This chain links TRBV7-2 with TRBJ2-1; D might be TRBD1 (5 bases). The CDR3 is made up of 13 amino acids. Germline CDR1 is SGHTA and CDR2 is FQGNSA. Trimming took off 2 bases at V and 6 bases at J, with 8 bases between the two ends.

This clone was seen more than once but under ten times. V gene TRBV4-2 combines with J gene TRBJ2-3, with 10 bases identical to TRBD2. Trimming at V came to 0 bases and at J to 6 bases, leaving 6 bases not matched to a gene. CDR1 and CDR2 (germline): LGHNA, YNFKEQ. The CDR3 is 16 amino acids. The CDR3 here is CASSQDGLAVTDTQYF. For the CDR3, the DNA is TGTGCCAGCAGCCAAGACGGACTAGCGGTGACTGATACGCAGTATTTT.

The CDR3 is CATSRGGGERGRGEQFF. The DNA of the CDR3 is TGTGCCACCAGCAGAGGAGGTGGGGAACGCGGGAGGGGTGAGCAGTTCTTC. This sequence joins TRBV15 and TRBJ2-1; 9 nucleotides align to TRBD2. The CDR3 sequence is 17 residues long. After removal of 1 base from V and 9 bases from J, the junction contained 13 bases not matched to a gene. CDR1 and CDR2 from the germline V gene are LNHNV and YYDKDF (reference sequence).

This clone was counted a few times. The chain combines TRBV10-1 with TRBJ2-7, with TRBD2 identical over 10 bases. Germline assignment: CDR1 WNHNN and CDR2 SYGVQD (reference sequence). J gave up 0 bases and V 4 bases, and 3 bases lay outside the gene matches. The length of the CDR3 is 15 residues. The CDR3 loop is CASSAIAGGSYEQYF. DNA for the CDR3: TGCGCCAGCAGTGCAATAGCGGGAGGCTCCTACGAGCAGTACTTC.

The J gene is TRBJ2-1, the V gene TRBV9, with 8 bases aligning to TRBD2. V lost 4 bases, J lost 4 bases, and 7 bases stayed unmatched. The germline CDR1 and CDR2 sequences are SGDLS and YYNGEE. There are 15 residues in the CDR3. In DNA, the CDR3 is TGTGCCAGCAGCCCCAGCGGGAGTTCGTACAATGAGCAGTTCTTC. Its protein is CASSPSGSSYNEQFF.

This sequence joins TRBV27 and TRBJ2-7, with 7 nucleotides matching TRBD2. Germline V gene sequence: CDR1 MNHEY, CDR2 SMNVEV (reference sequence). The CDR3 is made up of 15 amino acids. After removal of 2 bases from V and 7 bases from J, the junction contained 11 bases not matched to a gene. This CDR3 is CASSLSPFGGGEQYF. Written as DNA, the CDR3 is TGTGCCAGCAGTTTAAGCCCCTTCGGGGGAGGGGAGCAGTACTTC.

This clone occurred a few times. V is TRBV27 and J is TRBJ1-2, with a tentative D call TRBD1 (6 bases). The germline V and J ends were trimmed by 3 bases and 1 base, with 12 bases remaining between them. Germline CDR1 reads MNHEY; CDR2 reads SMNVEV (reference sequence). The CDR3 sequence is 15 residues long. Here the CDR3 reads CASSFRKDSNYGYTF. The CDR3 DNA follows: TGTGCCAGCAGTTTCCGCAAGGACAGTAACTATGGCTACACCTTC.

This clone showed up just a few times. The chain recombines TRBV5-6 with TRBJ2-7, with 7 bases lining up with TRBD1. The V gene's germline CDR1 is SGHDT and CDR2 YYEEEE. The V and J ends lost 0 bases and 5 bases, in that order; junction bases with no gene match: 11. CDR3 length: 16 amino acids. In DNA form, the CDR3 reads TGTGCCAGCAGCTTGGCGCCACAGGGGACCCACCACGAGCAGTACTTC. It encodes CASSLAPQGTHHEQYF.

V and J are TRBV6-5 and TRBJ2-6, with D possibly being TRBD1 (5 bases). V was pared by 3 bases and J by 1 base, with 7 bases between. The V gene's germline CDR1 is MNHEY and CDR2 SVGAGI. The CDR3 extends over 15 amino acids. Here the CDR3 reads CASSYRGSGANVLTF. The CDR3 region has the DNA TGTGCCAGCAGTTATAGGGGTTCTGGGGCCAACGTCCTGACTTTC.

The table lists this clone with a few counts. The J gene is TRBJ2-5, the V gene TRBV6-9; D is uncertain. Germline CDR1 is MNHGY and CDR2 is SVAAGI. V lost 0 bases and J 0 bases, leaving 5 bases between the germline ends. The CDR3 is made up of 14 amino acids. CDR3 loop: CASSYSAYQETQYF. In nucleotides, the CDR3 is TGTGCCAGCAGTTATTCTGCGTACCAAGAGACCCAGTACTTC.

The chain's CDR3 is CSVAPGSNQPQHF. CDR3 nucleotide sequence: TGCAGCGTGGCACCGGGGAGCAATCAGCCCCAGCATTTT. V gene TRBV29-1 combines with J gene TRBJ1-5; D gene ambiguous. V was cut by 6 bases and J by 1 base, with 10 bases left in between. The CDR3 sequence is 13 residues long. CDR1 SQVTM and CDR2 ANQGSEA come from the germline V gene.

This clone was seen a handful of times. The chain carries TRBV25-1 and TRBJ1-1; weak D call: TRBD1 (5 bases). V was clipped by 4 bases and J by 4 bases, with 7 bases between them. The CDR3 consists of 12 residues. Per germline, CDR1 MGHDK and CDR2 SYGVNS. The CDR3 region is CASSGRGTEAFF. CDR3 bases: TGTGCCAGCAGTGGTAGGGGCACTGAAGCTTTCTTT.

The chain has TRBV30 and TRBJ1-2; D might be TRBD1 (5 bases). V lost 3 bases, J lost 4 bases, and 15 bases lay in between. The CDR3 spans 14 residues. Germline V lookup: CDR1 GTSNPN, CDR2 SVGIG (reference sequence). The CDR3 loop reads CAWRRGGDLYGYTF. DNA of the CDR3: TGTGCCTGGAGGCGAGGAGGGGATCTCTATGGCTACACCTTC.

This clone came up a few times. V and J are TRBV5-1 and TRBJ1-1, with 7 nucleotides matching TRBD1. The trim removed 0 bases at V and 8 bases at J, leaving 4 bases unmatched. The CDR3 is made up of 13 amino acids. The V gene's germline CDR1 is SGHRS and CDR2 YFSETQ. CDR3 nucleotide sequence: TGCGCCAGCAGCTTGGTAGACAGGGCAGAAGCTTTCTTT. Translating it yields CASSLVDRAEAFF. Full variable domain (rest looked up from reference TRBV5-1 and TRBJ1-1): KAGVTQTPRYLIKTRGQQVTLSCSPISGHRSVSWYQQTPGQGLQFLFEYFSETQRNKGNFPGRFSGRQFSNSRSEMNVSTLELGDSALYLCASSLVDRAEAFFGQGTRLTVV.